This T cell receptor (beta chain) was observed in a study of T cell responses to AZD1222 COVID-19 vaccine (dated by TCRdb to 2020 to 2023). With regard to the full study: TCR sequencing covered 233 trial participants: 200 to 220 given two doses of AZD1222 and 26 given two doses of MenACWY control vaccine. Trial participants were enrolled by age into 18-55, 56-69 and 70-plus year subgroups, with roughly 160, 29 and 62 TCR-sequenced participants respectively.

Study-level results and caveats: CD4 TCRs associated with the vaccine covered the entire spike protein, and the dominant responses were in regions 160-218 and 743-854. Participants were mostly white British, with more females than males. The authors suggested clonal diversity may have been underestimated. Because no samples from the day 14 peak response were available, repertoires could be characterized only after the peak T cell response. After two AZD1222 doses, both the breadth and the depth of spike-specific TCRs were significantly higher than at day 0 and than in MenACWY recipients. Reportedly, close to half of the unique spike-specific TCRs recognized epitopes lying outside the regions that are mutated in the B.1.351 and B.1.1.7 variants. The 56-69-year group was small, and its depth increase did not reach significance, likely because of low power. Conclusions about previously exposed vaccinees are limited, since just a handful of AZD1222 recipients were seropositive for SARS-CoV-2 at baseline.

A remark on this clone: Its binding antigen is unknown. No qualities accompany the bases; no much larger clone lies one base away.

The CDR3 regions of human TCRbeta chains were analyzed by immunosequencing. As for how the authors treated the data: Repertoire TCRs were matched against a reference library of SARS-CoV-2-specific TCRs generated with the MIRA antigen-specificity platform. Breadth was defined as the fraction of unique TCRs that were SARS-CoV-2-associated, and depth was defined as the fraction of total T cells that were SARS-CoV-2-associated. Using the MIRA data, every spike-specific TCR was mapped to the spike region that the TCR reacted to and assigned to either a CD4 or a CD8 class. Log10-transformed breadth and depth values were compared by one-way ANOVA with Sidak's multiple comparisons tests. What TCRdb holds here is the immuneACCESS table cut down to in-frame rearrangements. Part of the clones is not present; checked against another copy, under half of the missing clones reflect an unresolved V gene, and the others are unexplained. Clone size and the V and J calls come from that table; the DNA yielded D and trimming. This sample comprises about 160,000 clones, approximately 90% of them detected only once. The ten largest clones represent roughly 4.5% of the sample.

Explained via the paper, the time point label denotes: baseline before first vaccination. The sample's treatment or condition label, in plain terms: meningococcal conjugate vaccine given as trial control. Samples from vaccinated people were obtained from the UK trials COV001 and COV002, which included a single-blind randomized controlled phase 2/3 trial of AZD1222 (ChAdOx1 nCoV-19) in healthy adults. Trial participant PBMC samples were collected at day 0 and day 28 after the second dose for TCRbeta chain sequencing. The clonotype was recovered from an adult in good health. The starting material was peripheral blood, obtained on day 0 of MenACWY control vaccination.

For the CDR3, the sequence is CAWTRTGRRNSYEQYF. The nucleotides are TGTGCCTGGACCCGTACGGGGAGGCGGAACTCCTACGAGCAGTACTTC. Recombination connected TRBV30 to TRBJ2-7; TRBD2 is perhaps the D gene, given 6 matching bases. V gives up 4 bases and J gives up 0 bases, and the segment between their germline ends measures 19 bases. Looking up the germline V gene (reference sequence) yields CDR1 GTSNPN and CDR2 SVGIG. The CDR3, cysteine through phenylalanine, is 16 amino acids long. The DNA shown is the 48-base CDR3, in frame from base 1.